This TCR beta chain was found in a study of chemoradiotherapy in HPV16-positive cancers. Findings and caveats of the study: Non-HPV-specific T cells did not expand in tumors during treatment, whereas candidate HPV-specific clones and E7-related motifs did. HPV-specific T cells were functionally defined from only a couple of HPV16-positive patients.

Over chemoradiotherapy, repertoires were sampled more than once. V dropped 3 bases and J dropped 5 bases, with 5 bases sitting between them. CDR1 and CDR2 from the germline V gene are MDHEN and SYDVKM. This CDR3 is 12 amino acids long. Some clones are missing from TCRdb's copy, which holds only in-frame ones; the method was immunoSEQ multiplex PCR. The top ten hold around 15% of the sample, which has 900 to 1,100 clones, roughly 71% seen once. This clone was observed once. Its cognate antigen is unknown. This receptor was taken from a human donor with HPV-associated anogenital cancer. The genes are TRBV28 and TRBJ1-5, with D hard to call. The sequencing here drew on tumor tissue, taken from a patient who underwent chemoradiotherapy. The CDR3 nucleotides read TGTGCCAGCAGTTTCCTTGATCAGCCCCAGCATTTT. Protein product: CASSFLDQPQHF.